The clone carrying this T cell receptor (beta chain) was observed many times. RNA transcripts yielded amplified TCR beta CDR3 regions. An initial round of RT-PCR targeting the TCR CDR3 relied on the HTBI primer set. TCRdb used MiXCR to reprocess the multiplex PCR reads, holding one entry per CDR3 protein. The top ten clones hold around a tenth of a sample with a few hundred thousand distinct CDR3 sequences, 13% of them seen once. The data were obtained in a study of T cells in Graves' hyperthyroidism and ophthalmopathy. Germline CDR1 reads SGHAT; CDR2 reads FQDESV (reference sequence). The V end lost 6 bases, the J end lost 5 bases, and 11 bases lay between the germline ends. This CDR3 comprises 13 residues.

The sequenced sample was blood. The chain has TRBV11-1 and TRBJ2-1; D is uncertain. The TCR comes from a woman aged 18-35 years with Graves' hyperthyroidism. The CDR3, as DNA: TGTGCCAGCAGTCGGGCGGTCCACAATGAGCAGTTCTTC. It is translated as CASSRAVHNEQFF.